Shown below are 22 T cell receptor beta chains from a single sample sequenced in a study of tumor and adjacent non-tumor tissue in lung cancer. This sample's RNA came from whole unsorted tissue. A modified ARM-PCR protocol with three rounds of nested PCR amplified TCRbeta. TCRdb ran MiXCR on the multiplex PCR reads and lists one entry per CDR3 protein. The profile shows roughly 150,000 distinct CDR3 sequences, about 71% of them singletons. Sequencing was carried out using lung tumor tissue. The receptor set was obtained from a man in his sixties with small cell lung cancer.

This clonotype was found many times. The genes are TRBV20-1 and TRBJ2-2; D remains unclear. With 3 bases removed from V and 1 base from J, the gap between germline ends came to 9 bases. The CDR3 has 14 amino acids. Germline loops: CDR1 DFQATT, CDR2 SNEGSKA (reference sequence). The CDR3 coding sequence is TGCAGTGCTAGCTCTTTACAGAACACCGGGGAGCTGTTTTTT. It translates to CSASSLQNTGELFF.

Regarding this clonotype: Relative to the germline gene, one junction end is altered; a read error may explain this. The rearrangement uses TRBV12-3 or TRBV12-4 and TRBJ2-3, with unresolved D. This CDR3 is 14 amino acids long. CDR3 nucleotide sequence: TGTACCAGCTCGGAGAACTTTAGCACAGATACGCAGTATTTT. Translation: CTSSENFSTDTQYF.

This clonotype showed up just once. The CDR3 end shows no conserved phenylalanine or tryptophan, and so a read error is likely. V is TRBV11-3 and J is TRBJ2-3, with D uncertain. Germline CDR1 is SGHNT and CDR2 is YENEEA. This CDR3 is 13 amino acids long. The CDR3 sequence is CASSLDQTDTQYL. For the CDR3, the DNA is TGTGCTAGCAGCTTAGATCAAACAGATACGCAGTATCTT.

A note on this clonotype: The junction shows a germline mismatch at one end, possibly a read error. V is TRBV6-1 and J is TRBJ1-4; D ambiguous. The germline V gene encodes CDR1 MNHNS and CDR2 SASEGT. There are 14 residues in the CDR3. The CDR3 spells CATSEDRRVGKLFF. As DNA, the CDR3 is TGTGCCACCAGTGAAGATCGGAGGGTGGGAAAACTGTTTTTT.

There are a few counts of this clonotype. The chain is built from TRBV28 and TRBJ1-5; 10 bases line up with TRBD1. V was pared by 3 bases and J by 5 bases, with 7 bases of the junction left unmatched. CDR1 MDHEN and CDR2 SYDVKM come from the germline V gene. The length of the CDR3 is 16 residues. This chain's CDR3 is CASSFSDRGVDQPQHF. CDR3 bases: TGTGCCAGCAGTTTTTCGGACAGGGGGGTTGATCAGCCCCAGCATTTT.

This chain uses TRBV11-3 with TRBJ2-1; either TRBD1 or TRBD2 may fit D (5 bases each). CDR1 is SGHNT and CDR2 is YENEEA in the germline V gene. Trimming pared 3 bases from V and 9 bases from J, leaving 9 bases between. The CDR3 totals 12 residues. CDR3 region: CASSFWGCEQFF. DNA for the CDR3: TGTGCCAGCAGCTTTTGGGGGTGTGAGCAGTTCTTC.

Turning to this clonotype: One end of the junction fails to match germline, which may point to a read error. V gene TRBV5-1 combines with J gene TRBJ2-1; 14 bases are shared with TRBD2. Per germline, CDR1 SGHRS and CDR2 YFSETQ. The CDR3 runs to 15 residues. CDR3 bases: TGCGTCAGCAGCTTGGGGACTAGCGGGAGTGGAGAGCAGTTCTTC. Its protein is CVSSLGTSGSGEQFF.

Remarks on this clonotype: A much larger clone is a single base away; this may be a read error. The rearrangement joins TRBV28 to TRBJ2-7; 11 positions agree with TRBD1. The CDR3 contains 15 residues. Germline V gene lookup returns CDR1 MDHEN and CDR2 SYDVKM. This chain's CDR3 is CVSRGPGQGEDEQYF. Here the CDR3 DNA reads TGTGTCAGCAGAGGTCCGGGACAGGGGGAAGACGAGCAGTACTTC.

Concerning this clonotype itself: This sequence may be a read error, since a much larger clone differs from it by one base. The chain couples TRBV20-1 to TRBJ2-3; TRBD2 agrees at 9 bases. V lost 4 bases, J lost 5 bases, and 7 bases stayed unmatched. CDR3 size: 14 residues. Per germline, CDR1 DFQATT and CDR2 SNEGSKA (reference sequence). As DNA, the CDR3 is TGCAGTGCTATGGGGACTAGCCCTCGAGATACGCAGTATTTT. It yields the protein CSAMGTSPRDTQYF.

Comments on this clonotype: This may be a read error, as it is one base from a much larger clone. CDR3 DNA sequence: TGTTCCAGCAGCCCGGGACTAGTGGGCACAGATACGCAGTATTTT. Its translation: CSSSPGLVGTDTQYF. The chain couples TRBV4-2 to TRBJ2-3, with TRBD2 matching 8 bases. The CDR3 has 15 amino acids. Germline V lookup: CDR1 LGHNA, CDR2 YNFKEQ.

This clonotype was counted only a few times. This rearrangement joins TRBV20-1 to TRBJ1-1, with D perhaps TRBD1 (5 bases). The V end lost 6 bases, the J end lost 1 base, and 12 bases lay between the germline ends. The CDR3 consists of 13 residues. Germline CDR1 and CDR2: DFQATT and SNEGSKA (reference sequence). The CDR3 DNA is TGCAGTGCCTCCTTCGGGGGGAACACTGAAGCTTTCTTT. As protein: CSASFGGNTEAFF.

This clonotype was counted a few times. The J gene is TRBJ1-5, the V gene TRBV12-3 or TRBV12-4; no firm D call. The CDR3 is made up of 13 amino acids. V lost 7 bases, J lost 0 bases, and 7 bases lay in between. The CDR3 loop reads CASTKYSNQPQHF. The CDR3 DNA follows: TGTGCCAGCACTAAGTATAGCAATCAGCCCCAGCATTTT.

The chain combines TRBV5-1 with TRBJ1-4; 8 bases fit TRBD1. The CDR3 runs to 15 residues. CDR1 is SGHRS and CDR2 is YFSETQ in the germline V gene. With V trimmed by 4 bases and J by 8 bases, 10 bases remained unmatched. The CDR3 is CASSPLTGEGEKLFF. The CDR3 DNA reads TGCGCCAGCAGCCCCCTGACAGGGGAGGGGGAAAAACTGTTTTTT.

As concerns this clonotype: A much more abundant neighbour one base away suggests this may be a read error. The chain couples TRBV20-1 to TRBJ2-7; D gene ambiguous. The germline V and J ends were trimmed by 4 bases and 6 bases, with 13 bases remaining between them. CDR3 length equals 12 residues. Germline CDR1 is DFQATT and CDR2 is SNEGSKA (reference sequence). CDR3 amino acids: CSATMASPEQYF. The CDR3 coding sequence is TGCAGTGCTACTATGGCATCCCCCGAGCAGTACTTC.

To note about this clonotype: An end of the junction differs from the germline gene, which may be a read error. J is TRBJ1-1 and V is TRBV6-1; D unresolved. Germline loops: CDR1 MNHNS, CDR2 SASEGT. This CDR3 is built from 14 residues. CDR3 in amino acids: CAISDQMVNTEAFF. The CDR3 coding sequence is TGTGCCATCAGTGACCAGATGGTCAACACTGAAGCTTTCTTT.

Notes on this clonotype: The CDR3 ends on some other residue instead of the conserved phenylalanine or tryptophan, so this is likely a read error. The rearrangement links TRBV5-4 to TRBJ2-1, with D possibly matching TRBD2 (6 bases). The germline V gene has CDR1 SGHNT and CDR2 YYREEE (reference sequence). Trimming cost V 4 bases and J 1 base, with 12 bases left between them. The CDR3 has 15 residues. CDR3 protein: CASSPSGTSYNEQFL. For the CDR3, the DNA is TGTGCCAGCAGCCCTTCCGGGACTTCCTACAATGAGCAGTTCTTA.

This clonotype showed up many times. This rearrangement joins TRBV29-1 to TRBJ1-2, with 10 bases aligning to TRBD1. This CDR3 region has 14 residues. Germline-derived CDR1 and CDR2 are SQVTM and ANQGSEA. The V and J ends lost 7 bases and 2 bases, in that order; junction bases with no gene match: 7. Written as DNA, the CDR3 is TGCAGCGCAAACGACAGGGGGCTCAACTATGGCTACACCTTC. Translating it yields CSANDRGLNYGYTF.

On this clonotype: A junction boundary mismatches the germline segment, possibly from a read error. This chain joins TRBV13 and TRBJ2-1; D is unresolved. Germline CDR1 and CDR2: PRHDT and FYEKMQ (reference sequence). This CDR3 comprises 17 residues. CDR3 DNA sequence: TGTGCCAACAGCTTAAGGACCGGATTTAGCAACTACAATGAGCAGTTCTTC. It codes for CANSLRTGFSNYNEQFF.

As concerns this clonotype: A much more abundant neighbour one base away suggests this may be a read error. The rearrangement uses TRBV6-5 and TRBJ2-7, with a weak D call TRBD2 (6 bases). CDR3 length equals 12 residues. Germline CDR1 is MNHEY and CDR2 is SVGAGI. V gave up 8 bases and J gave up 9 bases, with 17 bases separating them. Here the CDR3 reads CASSPIGGRQYF. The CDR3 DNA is TGTGCCAGCTCCCCGATCGGGGGACGGCAGTACTTC.

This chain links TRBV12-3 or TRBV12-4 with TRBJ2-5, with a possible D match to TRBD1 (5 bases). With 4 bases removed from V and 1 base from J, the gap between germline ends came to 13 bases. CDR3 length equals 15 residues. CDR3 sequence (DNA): TGTGCCAGCAGTTCCCAAGGGGCACTCCAAGAGACCCAGTACTTC. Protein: CASSSQGALQETQYF.

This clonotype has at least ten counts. As DNA, the CDR3 is TGTGCCTGGACTCTTTTTGTTGGGAGCCTCGAGGCTTTCTTT. Translating it yields CAWTLFVGSLEAFF. This chain links TRBV30 with TRBJ1-1; D gene ambiguous. Trimming cost V 4 bases and J 11 bases, with 23 bases left between them. This CDR3 has 14 amino acids. Per germline, CDR1 GTSNPN and CDR2 SVGIG (reference sequence).

The CDR3 sequence is CASSSGQTNIEQYF. CDR3 DNA sequence: TGTGCCAGCAGTTCGGGGCAGACCAATATCGAGCAGTACTTC. V gene TRBV28 combines with J gene TRBJ2-7; D possibly uses TRBD1 or TRBD2 (5 bases each). In germline, CDR1 is MDHEN, CDR2 SYDVKM. CDR3 size: 14 residues. Trimming pared 4 bases from V and 6 bases from J, leaving 16 bases between.